A single sample gave rise to the 16 T cell receptor beta chains below, sequenced in a study of cytomegalovirus exposure and HLA in healthy donors. Data came from immunoSEQ multiplex PCR; TCRdb stores just in-frame clones and leaves some out. The data hold some 84,000 clones, with approximately 91% observed a single time. The sequenced sample was PBMCs. These receptors all stem from a man aged 30 to 45 in good health and CMV-seronegative.

This clone was seen only once. The CDR3 region has the DNA TGTGCCAGCAGCTTAGACAGGGCCTCCGGGGAGCTGTTTTTT. Translated: CASSLDRASGELFF. The V and J genes are TRBV7-3 and TRBJ2-2; TRBD1 aligns across 7 bases. J was trimmed by 6 bases and V by 2 bases; bases with no gene match: 3. CDR1 is SGHTA and CDR2 is FQGTGA in the germline V gene. The CDR3 has 14 residues.

The V gene is TRBV27, the J gene TRBJ1-5, with TRBD1 matching over 10 bases. CDR1 is MNHEY, CDR2 SMNVEV, per germline (reference sequence). V trimming: 3 bases; J trimming: 6 bases; junction bases outside the gene matches: 2. This CDR3 contains 14 residues. CDR3 residues: CASSFGQGVQPQHF. The CDR3 DNA reads TGTGCCAGCAGTTTTGGACAGGGGGTTCAGCCCCAGCATTTT.

This chain links TRBV7-6 with TRBJ1-5; D is possibly TRBD1 (6 bases). V lost 5 bases to trimming and J lost 0 bases, with 8 bases between them. The CDR3 contains 14 residues. Germline loops: CDR1 SGHVS, CDR2 FNYEAQ. DNA of the CDR3: TGTGCCAGCAGCCAGGGGAATAGCAATCAGCCCCAGCATTTT. Amino acids: CASSQGNSNQPQHF.

The chain is built from TRBV10-3 and TRBJ2-1, with 9 positions matching TRBD2. The length of the CDR3 is 17 residues. In germline, CDR1 is ENHRY, CDR2 SYGVKD. Trimming cost V 6 bases and J 5 bases; bases outside gene matches: 14. As DNA, the CDR3 is TGTGCCATCAGGCACAGTCGGATCCTAGCGGGGAACAATGAGCAGTTCTTC. This encodes CAIRHSRILAGNNEQFF.

V and J are TRBV6-1 and TRBJ1-1, with D perhaps TRBD1 (5 bases). There are 13 residues in the CDR3. Germline assignment: CDR1 MNHNS and CDR2 SASEGT. Trimming took off 8 bases at V and 4 bases at J, with 14 bases between the two ends. The CDR3 protein is CASRRGGSTEAFF. In nucleotides, the CDR3 is TGTGCCAGCCGGAGGGGAGGGAGCACTGAAGCTTTCTTT.

The V gene is TRBV9, the J gene TRBJ2-3, with D possibly being TRBD2 (5 bases). This CDR3 spans 16 amino acids. Looked up from germline, CDR1 is SGDLS and CDR2 is YYNGEE. The V end lost 0 bases, the J end lost 3 bases, and 14 bases lay between the germline ends. The CDR3 bases are TGTGCCAGCAGCGTAGTCCCGTCTAGCCCTACAGATACGCAGTATTTT. Amino acid sequence: CASSVVPSSPTDTQYF.

V is TRBV15 and J is TRBJ1-5; weak D call: TRBD1 (5 bases). Per the germline V gene, CDR1 is LNHNV and CDR2 is YYDKDF (reference sequence). The CDR3 covers 13 residues. The V end lost 3 bases, the J end lost 5 bases, and 8 bases lay between the germline ends. The CDR3 protein is CATSSGGYQPQHF. The CDR3 region has the DNA TGTGCCACCAGCAGCGGGGGTTATCAGCCCCAGCATTTT.

The chain couples TRBV30 to TRBJ2-7; 10 nucleotides line up with TRBD1. Per the germline V gene, CDR1 is GTSNPN and CDR2 is SVGIG (reference sequence). CDR3 length equals 13 residues. The V segment lost 2 bases and the J segment 4 bases; nucleotides outside the gene matches: 2. CDR3 sequence: CAWSRDRGYEQYF. In nucleotides, the CDR3 is TGTGCCTGGAGTAGGGACAGGGGTTACGAGCAGTACTTC. Combining the CDR3 with reference TRBV30 and TRBJ2-7 gives the whole variable domain SQTIHQWPATLVQPVGSPLSLECTVEGTSNPNLYWYRQAAGRGLQLLFYSVGIGQISSEVPQNLSASRPQDRQFILSSKKLLLSDSGFYLCAWSRDRGYEQYFGPGTRLTVT.

The gene calls are TRBV7-3 and TRBJ2-7, with 9 bases lining up with TRBD1. Germline trimming cut 5 bases from V and 3 bases from J; bases unmatched to any gene: 8. Germline values: CDR1 SGHTA, CDR2 FQGTGA. This CDR3 is 15 amino acids long. DNA of the CDR3: TGTGCCAGCAGCCTCGGACAGGGGACTATCTACGAGCAGTACTTC. It yields the protein CASSLGQGTIYEQYF.

CDR3 in amino acids: CASSPLDRKNEQFF. The CDR3 coding sequence is TGTGCCAGCAGCCCCCTGGACAGGAAGAATGAGCAGTTCTTC. V usage is TRBV9 and J usage is TRBJ2-1; 7 bases are shared with TRBD1. This CDR3 region has 14 residues. The germline CDR1 and CDR2 sequences are SGDLS and YYNGEE. Trimming cost V 4 bases and J 7 bases; bases outside gene matches: 8. The full variable domain, with the rest looked up from reference TRBV9 and TRBJ2-1, is DSGVTQTPKHLITATGQRVTLRCSPRSGDLSVYWYQQSLDQGLQFLIQYYNGEERAKGNILERFSAQQFPDLHSELNLSSLELGDSALYFCASSPLDRKNEQFFGPGTRLTVL.

About this clone itself: Its ends do not fully match the called genes, so a read error is possible. The chain is built from TRBV7-7 and TRBJ2-5, with D perhaps TRBD2 (6 bases). Germline V gene lookup returns CDR1 SSHAT and CDR2 FNYEAQ (reference sequence). The CDR3 consists of 14 residues. Written as DNA, the CDR3 is TGTGCTAGCAGCTCCGGGACTTTATGGGAGACCCAGCACTTC. Amino acid sequence: CASSSGTLWETQHF. The variable domain in full, with the rest retrieved from reference TRBV7-7 and TRBJ2-5, is GAGVSQSPRYKVTKRGQDVTLRCDPISSHATLYWYQQALGQGPEFLTYFNYEAQPDKSGLPSDRFSAERPEGSISTLTIQRTEQRDSAMYRCASSSGTLWETQHFGPGTRLLVL.

This sequence joins TRBV6-6 and TRBJ2-6; D remains ambiguous. The CDR3 loop spans 15 amino acids. Germline V lookup: CDR1 MNHNY, CDR2 SVGAGI (reference sequence). Trimming left V 6 bases short and J 0 bases short, with 9 bases between. The CDR3 nucleotides read TGTGCCAGCAGCTCCGACACCTCTGGGGCCAACGTCCTGACTTTC. It translates to CASSSDTSGANVLTF.

This clone was observed once. The chain links TRBV10-3 to TRBJ2-5; 11 nucleotides match TRBD2. This CDR3 is 15 amino acids long. The germline CDR1 and CDR2 sequences are ENHRY and SYGVKD. DNA for the CDR3: TGTGCGGTAGCGGGAGGGCCGGGCCAGCAAGAGACCCAGTACTTC. Amino acid sequence: CAVAGGPGQQETQYF.

This chain joins TRBV2 and TRBJ2-1; 8 bases align to TRBD1. The J segment lost 5 bases and the V segment lost 4 bases, leaving 7 bases of the junction unmatched. This CDR3 is built from 15 residues. Germline loops: CDR1 SNHLY, CDR2 FYNNEI. CDR3 nucleotides: TGTGCCAGCAGTGGATGGCAGGACAGGGACAATGAGCAGTTCTTC. This sequence encodes CASSGWQDRDNEQFF.

The V call is TRBV5-4, the J call TRBJ2-3, with a tentative D call TRBD2 (6 bases). Germline CDR1 is SGHNT and CDR2 is YYREEE (reference sequence). The ends were cut back, 4 bases at V and 0 bases at J, with 15 bases in the middle. This CDR3 is 16 amino acids long. CDR3 region: CASSTNLATSTDTQYF. For the CDR3, the DNA is TGTGCCAGCAGCACAAACCTAGCGACTAGCACAGATACGCAGTATTTT.

The CDR3 DNA reads as TGTGCCAGCAGCCAACACTACACGGGGGATACGCAGTATTTT. Its translation is CASSQHYTGDTQYF. The genes are TRBV14 and TRBJ2-3, with D possibly TRBD2 on 5 matching bases. Germline V lookup: CDR1 SGHDN, CDR2 FVKESK. Trimming pared 2 bases from V and 6 bases from J, leaving 12 bases between. The CDR3 contains 14 residues.